This is a list of T cell receptor beta chains from one sample in a study of identical twins. TCRdb called the 5' RACE reads again in MiXCR, with one record for every CDR3 protein. The profile shows approximately 550,000 distinct CDR3 sequences, around 24% of them singletons. These data are also associated with another study on yellow fever vaccine responses in identical twins.

Sequenced input: CD4+ T cells sorted from blood. The receptor set was obtained from a woman aged 18-29 years in good health. Both conserved end residues are part of each CDR3. The D gene is left open where the match is weak. Expanded clones get a size class; other rows say once, few or many, or leave the size out.

TRBJ2-7	NA	NA	TRBV9	CASSPLQGHPPYEQYF	TGTGCCAGCAGCCCTCTTCAAGGCCACCCTCCCTACGAGCAGTACTTC
TRBJ2-1	TRBD2	few	TRBV2	CASTTSGYNEQFF	TGTGCCAGCACTACTAGCGGATACAATGAGCAGTTCTTC
TRBJ1-5	NA	few	TRBV7-8	CASSLVPEALQNQPQHF	TGTGCCAGCAGCTTAGTCCCAGAGGCGCTACAAAATCAGCCCCAGCATTTT
TRBJ2-3	NA	NA	TRBV5-1	CASSPDGGGRNTQYF	TGCGCCAGCAGCCCCGATGGGGGGGGGCGGAATACGCAGTATTTT
TRBJ2-1	TRBD2	NA	TRBV4-2	CASSQELAGALGHEQFF	TGTGCCAGCAGCCAAGAGTTAGCGGGAGCCCTCGGCCATGAGCAGTTCTTC
TRBJ1-5	NA	few	TRBV29-1	CSVVEESNQPQHF	TGCAGCGTGGTCGAGGAGAGCAATCAGCCCCAGCATTTT
TRBJ2-3	NA	NA	TRBV7-9	CASSLNGNGGTDTQYF	TGTGCCAGCAGCTTAAATGGGAACGGGGGCACAGATACGCAGTATTTT
TRBJ1-1	NA	NA	TRBV11-1	CASSSQPSGKGMNTEAFF	TGTGCCAGCAGCTCCCAACCCTCGGGAAAAGGCATGAACACTGAAGCTTTCTTT
TRBJ2-1	TRBD2	few	TRBV7-8	CASSFGGRVENEQFF	TGTGCCAGCAGCTTTGGCGGGAGAGTCGAAAATGAGCAGTTCTTC
TRBJ2-7	NA	many	TRBV3-1	CASSQGAGREQYF	TGTGCCAGCAGCCAAGGGGCGGGGCGCGAGCAGTACTTC